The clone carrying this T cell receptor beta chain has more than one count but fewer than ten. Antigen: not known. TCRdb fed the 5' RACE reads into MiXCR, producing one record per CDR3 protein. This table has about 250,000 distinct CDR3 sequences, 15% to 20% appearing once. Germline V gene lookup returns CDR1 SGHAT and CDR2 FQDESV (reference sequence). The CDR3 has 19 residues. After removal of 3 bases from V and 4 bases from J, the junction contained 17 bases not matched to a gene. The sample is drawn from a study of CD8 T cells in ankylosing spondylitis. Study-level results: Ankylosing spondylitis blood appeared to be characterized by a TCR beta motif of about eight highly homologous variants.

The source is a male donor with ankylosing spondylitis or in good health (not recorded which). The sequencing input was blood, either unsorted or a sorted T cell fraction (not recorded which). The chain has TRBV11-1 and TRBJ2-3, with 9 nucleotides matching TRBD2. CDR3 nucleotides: TGTGCCAGCAGCTTGCTTTTCAAAAGAGTAGCGGGAGTGGCAGATACGCAGTATTTT. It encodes CASSLLFKRVAGVADTQYF.